What follows are 30 T cell receptor beta chains derived from one specimen sequenced in a study of molecular identifiers for immune sequencing clone quantification. TCRdb ran MiXCR on the PCR reads and lists one entry per CDR3 protein. This sample has more than 50,000 distinct CDR3 sequences, with around 19% found just once. What was sequenced was naive CD8+ T cells from blood, with Jurkat cell RNA spiked in. The sample's subset: FACS-sorted CD8+CD4-CCR7+CD45RA+ naive T cells. The receptors here all came from a human donor in good health. Some libraries in this study had Jurkat cell RNA spiked in.

This clonotype was seen ten or more times. The V call is TRBV11-2, the J call TRBJ2-3, with 9 bases lining up with TRBD1. The junction had 9 bases not matched to a gene; V was cut back by 8 bases and J by 3 bases. The CDR3 consists of 15 residues. Germline V gene sequence: CDR1 SGHAT, CDR2 FQNNGV. The CDR3 loop reads CASRDRVAGTDTQYF. Written as DNA, the CDR3 is TGTGCCAGCCGGGACAGGGTTGCGGGAACAGATACGCAGTATTTT.

This clonotype came up many times. The chain's CDR3 is CASSLSGGARETQYF. Here the CDR3 DNA reads TGTGCCAGCAGTTTATCGGGAGGGGCGAGGGAGACCCAGTACTTC. The V and J genes are TRBV12-3 or TRBV12-4 and TRBJ2-5; TRBD2 matches 8 bases. CDR3 size: 15 residues. V shed 2 bases and J 5 bases; nucleotides not matched to a gene: 7.

Turning to this clonotype: Just one base apart from a much larger clone, this may be a read error. The chain uses TRBV27 and TRBJ2-7; D is perhaps TRBD1 or TRBD2 (5 bases each). The V gene's germline CDR1 is MNHEY and CDR2 SMNVEV (reference sequence). This CDR3 is built from 17 residues. V lost 3 bases and J lost 3, with 21 bases in between. The CDR3 DNA sequence: TGTGCCAGCAGTTTGAAGACCCCCGGGGCAGGCGACTACGAGCAGTACTTC. As protein: CASSLKTPGAGDYEQYF.

Ten or more counts support this clonotype. The genes are TRBV6-6 and TRBJ2-5, with D perhaps being TRBD1 or TRBD2 (5 bases each). Germline V gene lookup returns CDR1 MNHNY and CDR2 SVGAGI (reference sequence). The V and J ends lost 1 base and 1 base respectively, with 16 bases between them. This CDR3 spans 17 amino acids. The CDR3 nucleotides are TGTGCCAGCAGTTACTTTCCAGGTCGGGACCCCCAAGAGACCCAGTACTTC. This translates into CASSYFPGRDPQETQYF.

This clonotype was seen ten or more times. The chain joins TRBV4-1 to TRBJ2-1; TRBD1 aligns across 8 bases. The CDR3 length is 15 residues. The junction had 5 bases not matched to a gene; V was cut back by 3 bases and J by 4 bases. CDR1 is MGHRA, CDR2 YSYEKL, per germline. CDR3 amino acids: CASSQTGATYNEQFF. The CDR3 DNA follows: TGCGCCAGCAGCCAGACAGGGGCGACTTACAATGAGCAGTTCTTC.

The sample holds many counts of this clonotype. The chain links TRBV29-1 to TRBJ2-1; 7 nucleotides line up with TRBD2. The CDR3 has 13 residues. J lost 4 bases, V lost 4 bases, and 4 bases had no gene match. Germline V gene lookup returns CDR1 SQVTM and CDR2 ANQGSEA. This chain's CDR3 is CSVGGRVYNEQFF. CDR3 nucleotide sequence: TGCAGCGTTGGCGGGAGAGTTTACAATGAGCAGTTCTTC.

A word on this clonotype: Relative to the germline gene, one junction end is altered; a read error may explain this. The CDR3 region has the DNA TGTGCCAGCGGTTTATCGGGTGGGAGGGCCAACGAGCAGTACTTC. Translated: CASGLSGGRANEQYF. This chain uses TRBV27 with TRBJ2-7; 7 positions agree with TRBD2. Germline V CDR1 and CDR2: MNHEY, SMNVEV (reference sequence). The CDR3 sequence is 15 residues long.

The chain links TRBV10-2 to TRBJ1-1; D not resolved. The V and J ends lost 1 base and 7 bases respectively, with 10 bases between them. From germline, CDR1 is WSHSY and CDR2 SAAADI. The CDR3 consists of 13 residues. For the CDR3, the DNA is TGCGCCAGCAGTGAGTTTGCCAGGCGTGAAGCTTTCTTT. Encoded protein: CASSEFARREAFF.

This clonotype has only one observation. This could be a read error, since a much larger clone is one nucleotide away. The chain employs TRBV11-1 and TRBJ2-5, with 7 positions matching TRBD2. V lost 0 bases to trimming and J lost 7 bases; unmatched junction nucleotides: 11. This CDR3 comprises 16 residues. The germline CDR1 and CDR2 sequences are SGHAT and FQDESV (reference sequence). The CDR3 spells CASSLAHLTGGGTQYF. CDR3 in DNA: TGTGCCAGCAGCTTAGCCCACCTTACGGGAGGAGGGACCCAGTACTTC. Filled out from reference TRBV11-1 and TRBJ2-5, the complete variable domain reads EAEVAQSPRYKITEKSQAVAFWCDPISGHATLYWYRQILGQGPELLVQFQDESVVDDSQLPKDRFSAERLKGVDSTLKIQPAELGDSAMYLCASSLAHLTGGGTQYFGPGTRLLVL.

This clonotype was counted a few times. This rearrangement joins TRBV7-2 to TRBJ1-6, with D possibly being TRBD1 (5 bases). Between the trimmed V and J ends, which lost 2 bases and 0 bases, there was a span of 11 bases. Germline CDR1 SGHTA, CDR2 FQGNSA. CDR3 length: 17 amino acids. CDR3 loop: CASSLYGTSSYNSPLHF. CDR3 sequence (DNA): TGTGCCAGCAGCTTATATGGGACCAGCTCCTATAATTCACCCCTCCACTTT.

As to this clonotype: Given a much more abundant clone one base away, this may be a read error. The gene calls are TRBV5-3 and TRBJ1-1; D is unresolved. TRBV5-3 carries the ORF label, with uncertain function. The CDR3 length is 16 residues. CDR3 coding DNA: TGTGTCAGCAGCTGGGGAGTGATCCGCGCGAACACTGAAGCTTTCTTT. This translates into CVSSWGVIRANTEAFF.

This clonotype was picked up many times. The chain joins TRBV11-2 to TRBJ2-7; 8 nucleotides match TRBD2. The CDR3 is 16 amino acids. Germline V gives CDR1 SGHAT, CDR2 FQNNGV. With V trimmed by 2 bases and J by 7 bases, 13 bases remained unmatched. The CDR3 DNA is TGTGCCAGCAGCTTAAGGTCTAGCGGGCCTAACGGGGAGCAGTACTTC. This sequence encodes CASSLRSSGPNGEQYF.

The table lists this clonotype with a few counts. This rearrangement joins TRBV5-4 to TRBJ2-7; 8 bases map to TRBD1. CDR3 length: 16 residues. Germline V gene lookup returns CDR1 SGHNT and CDR2 YYREEE (reference sequence). Trimming removed 0 bases from V and 4 bases from J; junction bases left unmatched: 9. CDR3 sequence: CASSLAGGRGRYEQYF. The CDR3 bases are TGTGCCAGCAGCTTGGCCGGAGGCAGGGGGCGATACGAGCAGTACTTC.

This clonotype was detected many times. This sequence joins TRBV2 and TRBJ1-2, with a weak D call TRBD1 (6 bases). The CDR3 length is 13 residues. Germline V gene sequence: CDR1 SNHLY, CDR2 FYNNEI. Deletions cut 11 bases from V and 5 bases from J, with 18 bases between. CDR3 residues: CAGYRDISYGYTF. DNA of the CDR3: TGTGCCGGATACCGGGACATCTCTTATGGCTACACCTTC.

The table lists this clonotype with a few counts. This chain links TRBV6-5 with TRBJ2-1; 7 positions match TRBD2. CDR1 and CDR2 (germline): MNHEY, SVGAGI. Trimming removed 6 bases from V and 4 bases from J; junction bases left unmatched: 12. The CDR3 spans 16 residues. CDR3 loop: CASSLGLVSPYNEQFF. In DNA form, the CDR3 reads TGTGCCAGCAGCCTTGGACTAGTATCTCCGTACAATGAGCAGTTCTTC.

The sample holds many counts of this clonotype. The chain couples TRBV5-1 to TRBJ2-7; the D gene is possibly TRBD2 (5 bases). The germline V gene has CDR1 SGHRS and CDR2 YFSETQ. V lost 1 base, J lost 5 bases, and 10 bases lay in between. The CDR3 is 13 residues long. This chain's CDR3 is CASSLPGVDEQYF. The CDR3 DNA follows: TGCGCCAGCAGCTTGCCCGGGGTCGACGAGCAGTACTTC.

V gene TRBV7-2 combines with J gene TRBJ2-7; D uncertain. Trimming shortened V by 6 bases and J by 1 base, and 4 bases separated the two germline ends. Germline V gene lookup returns CDR1 SGHTA and CDR2 FQGNSA. The CDR3 sequence is 11 residues long. The CDR3 DNA is TGTGCCAGCAGTAATTCCTACGAGCAGTACTTC. The encoded protein is CASSNSYEQYF.

As concerns this clonotype: This sequence may be a read error, since a much larger clone differs from it by one base. The V gene is TRBV6-5, the J gene TRBJ2-7, with D unresolved. Trimming pared 6 bases from V and 3 bases from J, leaving 9 bases between. CDR1 and CDR2 (germline): MNHEY, SVGAGI. The length of the CDR3 is 12 residues. The CDR3 nucleotides are TGTGCCAGCAGGGACGTGCTCTACGAGCAGTACTTC. The encoded protein is CASRDVLYEQYF.

This clonotype was found many times. The chain is built from TRBV11-2 and TRBJ2-1, with 7 nucleotides matching TRBD2. V shed 5 bases and J 7 bases; nucleotides not matched to a gene: 8. This CDR3 is built from 14 residues. In germline, CDR1 is SGHAT, CDR2 FQNNGV. The CDR3 bases are TGTGCCAGCAGCCCTCCGCCCGGGGGGAATGAGCAGTTCTTC. It is translated as CASSPPPGGNEQFF.

As concerns this clonotype: As the CDR3 is not closed by the conserved phenylalanine or tryptophan, this likely results from a read error. V is TRBV19 and J is TRBJ2-7; a possible D gene is TRBD2 (5 bases). The CDR3 loop spans 14 amino acids. Germline CDR1 LNHDA, CDR2 SQIVND (reference sequence). The V and J ends lost 6 bases and 3 bases respectively, with 15 bases between them. CDR3 in DNA: TGTGCCAGTAGCATCGCCCCCCGGGGCTACGAGCAGTACATC. Translating it yields CASSIAPRGYEQYI.

The chain combines TRBV12-3 or TRBV12-4 with TRBJ1-2; no definite D call. The CDR3 spans 15 residues. Trimming removed 5 bases at V and 0 bases at J, with 13 bases between. CDR3 DNA: TGTGCCAGCAGTCCCACCCCCAGGTCTAACTATGGCTACACCTTC. Its protein is CASSPTPRSNYGYTF.

V is TRBV7-8 and J is TRBJ2-7; D may be TRBD2 (6 bases). Germline CDR1 is SGHVS and CDR2 is FQNEAQ. V was trimmed by 0 bases and J by 0 bases, leaving 12 bases between them. This CDR3 is built from 16 residues. CDR3 sequence reads: CASSLAVAASSYEQYF. CDR3 in DNA: TGTGCCAGCAGCTTAGCCGTAGCGGCAAGCTCCTACGAGCAGTACTTC.

As to this clonotype: Since a much larger clone is just one base distant, this may be a read error. This sequence joins TRBV7-3 and TRBJ2-2, with D tentatively TRBD2 (5 bases). The CDR3 sequence is 18 residues long. Germline V lookup: CDR1 SGHTA, CDR2 FQGTGA. V was pared by 4 bases and J by 3 bases, with 21 bases between. DNA for the CDR3: TGTGCCAGCAGCTCAACGGGCGTGGGCCAGGAGGACACCGGGGAGCTGTTTTTT. It translates to CASSSTGVGQEDTGELFF.

This clonotype was seen a handful of times. V gene TRBV28 combines with J gene TRBJ2-1; 8 nucleotides align to TRBD1. Germline trimming cut 6 bases from V and 4 bases from J; bases unmatched to any gene: 2. CDR3 length: 13 amino acids. Germline V lookup: CDR1 MDHEN, CDR2 SYDVKM. The CDR3 spells CASRGDRYNEQFF. DNA for the CDR3: TGTGCCAGCAGGGGGGACAGGTACAATGAGCAGTTCTTC.

Ten or more counts support this clonotype. The chain employs TRBV4-1 and TRBJ2-7; D is possibly TRBD1 or TRBD2 (5 bases each). V lost 2 bases and J 3 bases, leaving 14 bases between the germline ends. CDR1 is MGHRA, CDR2 YSYEKL, per germline. The CDR3 spans 15 residues. The CDR3 spells CASSQITGHYYEQYF. DNA for the CDR3: TGCGCCAGCAGCCAAATTACGGGGCATTACTACGAGCAGTACTTC.

This clonotype came up many times. The CDR3 sequence: CASSSGTGYQPQHF. CDR3 bases: TGTGCCAGCAGCTCCGGGACAGGGTATCAGCCCCAGCATTTT. The rearrangement joins TRBV7-9 to TRBJ1-5, with TRBD1 matching 9 bases. This CDR3 region has 14 residues. The germline gives CDR1 SEHNR, CDR2 FQNEAQ (reference sequence). Trimming cost V 4 bases and J 5 bases; bases outside gene matches: 3.

The CDR3 spells CAMRRLAGSYEQYF. The CDR3 coding sequence is TGTGCCATGAGGAGGCTAGCGGGCTCCTACGAGCAGTACTTC. This chain connects TRBV9 to TRBJ2-7, with 8 bases matching TRBD2. Germline CDR1 is SGDLS and CDR2 is YYNGEE. V was pared by 9 bases and J by 0 bases, with 8 bases of the junction left unmatched. The CDR3 sequence is 14 residues long.

This clonotype was found many times. V gene TRBV7-8 combines with J gene TRBJ2-5; D not resolved. Germline V gives CDR1 SGHVS, CDR2 FQNEAQ. This CDR3 is 13 amino acids long. V lost 2 bases and J 1 base, leaving 5 bases between the germline ends. As DNA, the CDR3 is TGTGCCAGCAGCTTACAAGTCCAAGAGACCCAGTACTTC. It translates to CASSLQVQETQYF.

This clonotype was recorded at least ten times. The chain has TRBV20-1 and TRBJ2-1; no definite D call. The length of the CDR3 is 15 residues. Trimming left V 1 base short and J 4 bases short, with 14 bases between. Germline V gives CDR1 DFQATT, CDR2 SNEGSKA (reference sequence). This chain's CDR3 is CSARVPGKGYNEQFF. DNA for the CDR3: TGCAGTGCTAGAGTACCCGGCAAAGGGTACAATGAGCAGTTCTTC.

This clonotype was found many times. This sequence joins TRBV7-9 and TRBJ2-4; 9 nucleotides agree with TRBD1. The germline gives CDR1 SEHNR, CDR2 FQNEAQ (reference sequence). The length of the CDR3 is 17 residues. Trimming cost V 6 bases and J 3 bases; bases outside gene matches: 12. For the CDR3, the DNA is TGTGCCAGCAGATCCGACAGGGGGATTGTTGGCAAAAACATTCAGTACTTC. Protein: CASRSDRGIVGKNIQYF.